The 19 T cell receptor beta chains in this list originate from one sample, sequenced in a study of blood T cell repertoires in COVID-19. Sequencing was performed with immunoSEQ multiplex PCR; in TCRdb, only in-frame clones are kept and a portion is missing. The data contain about 230,000 clones, roughly 90% of them singletons. The sample taken for sequencing was PBMCs or T cells enriched from blood (not recorded which). Receptors originate from a woman aged 30 to 39 with acute COVID-19.

The rearrangement joins TRBV14 to TRBJ1-4; D possibly corresponds to TRBD1 (6 bases). Trimming took 3 bases from V and 8 from J, leaving 19 bases between them. Germline CDR1 SGHDN, CDR2 FVKESK. The CDR3 loop spans 16 amino acids. The DNA of the CDR3 is TGTGCCAGCAGCCACCTCGGGAACAGGGAAGAGGAAAAACTGTTTTTT. It encodes CASSHLGNREEEKLFF.

The chain recombines TRBV5-1 with TRBJ2-6, with D perhaps TRBD1 (5 bases). The germline CDR1 and CDR2 sequences are SGHRS and YFSETQ. CDR3 length equals 15 residues. The ends were cut back, 4 bases at V and 0 bases at J, with 8 bases in the middle. The CDR3 DNA reads TGCGCCAGCAGCAGGACACTCTCTGGGGCCAACGTCCTGACTTTC. Translation: CASSRTLSGANVLTF.

This clone has ten or more counts. The chain is built from TRBV18 and TRBJ1-4, with no clear D. Germline V gene lookup returns CDR1 KGHSH and CDR2 LQKENI. The CDR3 is made up of 18 amino acids. V was pared by 3 bases and J by 2 bases, with 19 bases between. CDR3 sequence reads: CASSPVLGPPGTNEKLFF. The CDR3 bases are TGTGCCAGCTCACCGGTTCTCGGTCCCCCGGGGACTAATGAAAAACTGTTTTTT. The full variable domain, completed using reference TRBV18 and TRBJ1-4, is NAGVMQNPRHLVRRRGQEARLRCSPMKGHSHVYWYRQLPEEGLKFMVYLQKENIIDESGMPKERFSAEFPKEGPSILRIQQVVRGDSAAYFCASSPVLGPPGTNEKLFFGSGTQLSVL.

In DNA form, the CDR3 reads TGTGCCAGTAGTACCCTGACAGGGGGCATAGAGAAAGGCAATCAGCCCCAGCATTTT. Protein sequence: CASSTLTGGIEKGNQPQHF. The genes are TRBV19 and TRBJ1-5; 10 nucleotides align to TRBD1. The ends lost 4 bases at V and 2 bases at J; junction bases unmatched: 14. The CDR3 consists of 19 residues. The germline V gene has CDR1 LNHDA and CDR2 SQIVND (reference sequence).

The chain joins TRBV18 to TRBJ1-5; 7 positions match TRBD1. Germline CDR1 and CDR2: KGHSH and LQKENI. The J segment lost 2 bases and the V segment lost 0 bases, leaving 4 bases of the junction unmatched. The CDR3 consists of 16 residues. CDR3: CASSPPTGTGNQPQHF. In nucleotides, the CDR3 is TGTGCCAGCTCACCACCGACAGGGACCGGCAATCAGCCCCAGCATTTT.

V usage is TRBV12-3 or TRBV12-4 and J usage is TRBJ2-2; possible D gene TRBD1, 6 bases. This CDR3 has 13 residues. Trimming took off 10 bases at V and 7 bases at J, with 16 bases between the two ends. CDR3 in amino acids: CATPTGYDGELFF. CDR3 sequence (DNA): TGTGCCACCCCTACAGGGTACGACGGGGAGCTGTTTTTT.

The gene calls are TRBV11-2 and TRBJ1-3, with D perhaps matching TRBD1 (5 bases). Germline values: CDR1 SGHAT, CDR2 FQNNGV. This CDR3 region has 16 residues. Trimming pared 1 base from V and 0 bases from J, leaving 10 bases between. The DNA for the CDR3 is TGTGCCAGCAGCTTAGTGGGGGGAAACTCTGGAAACACCATATATTTT. Its protein product is CASSLVGGNSGNTIYF.

The V gene is TRBV11-2, the J gene TRBJ1-2; TRBD1 matches 8 bases. V lost 5 bases, J lost 3 bases, and 2 bases stayed unmatched. CDR1 and CDR2 (germline): SGHAT, FQNNGV. This CDR3 has 13 amino acids. The CDR3 DNA is TGTGCCAGCAGCCCGGGACAGGACTATGGCTACACCTTC. Translated: CASSPGQDYGYTF.

The chain recombines TRBV10-3 with TRBJ2-1, with TRBD2 matching 12 bases. In germline, CDR1 is ENHRY, CDR2 SYGVKD. The V and J ends lost 10 bases and 9 bases, in that order; junction bases with no gene match: 13. CDR3 length equals 15 residues. CDR3 amino acids: CATATGLAGGIEQFF. CDR3 bases: TGTGCCACCGCGACCGGGCTAGCGGGGGGGATTGAGCAGTTCTTC.

The count of this clone is one. This rearrangement joins TRBV6-5 to TRBJ1-5; D is uncertain. Germline V gene sequence: CDR1 MNHEY, CDR2 SVGAGI. V was pared by 0 bases and J by 1 base, with 7 bases between. The CDR3 is 15 amino acids. DNA of the CDR3: TGTGCCAGCAGTTACTCGGGCGAGAGCAATCAGCCCCAGCATTTT. Translating it yields CASSYSGESNQPQHF.

This clone showed up just a few times. This chain connects TRBV6-6 to TRBJ2-1, with 10 bases lining up with TRBD1. With V trimmed by 5 bases and J by 7 bases, 8 bases remained unmatched. Germline V gives CDR1 MNHNY, CDR2 SVGAGI (reference sequence). There are 15 residues in the CDR3. Here the CDR3 DNA reads TGTGCCAGCAGTCTCTCGGGACAGGGGTGGAATGAGCAGTTCTTC. Translated, it gives CASSLSGQGWNEQFF.

A few counts support this clone. The chain carries TRBV4-3 and TRBJ2-7; 12 nucleotides agree with TRBD2. The junction had 2 bases not matched to a gene; V was cut back by 0 bases and J by 2 bases. The CDR3 loop spans 16 amino acids. The germline CDR1 and CDR2 sequences are LGHNA and YSLEER. CDR3 loop: CASSQDPSGGAYEQYF. Here the CDR3 DNA reads TGCGCCAGCAGCCAAGATCCTAGCGGGGGGGCCTACGAGCAGTACTTC.

This clone was seen just once. The chain is built from TRBV28 and TRBJ1-1; TRBD1 aligns across 8 bases. CDR1 and CDR2 from the germline V gene are MDHEN and SYDVKM. The CDR3 runs 13 residues. V trimming: 7 bases; J trimming: 10 bases; junction bases outside the gene matches: 11. The CDR3 protein is CASTPDRVTLAFF. In nucleotides, the CDR3 is TGTGCCAGCACCCCGGACAGGGTAACCTTAGCTTTCTTT. The full variable domain, in which reference TRBV28 and TRBJ1-1 provide the parts outside the CDR3, is DVKVTQSSRYLVKRTGEKVFLECVQDMDHENMFWYRQDPGLGLRLIYFSYDVKMKEKGDIPEGYSVSREKKERFSLILESASTNQTSMYLCASTPDRVTLAFFGQGTRLTVV.

V usage is TRBV19 and J usage is TRBJ1-2; tentatively, D is TRBD1 (6 bases). The germline CDR1 and CDR2 sequences are LNHDA and SQIVND (reference sequence). V was pared by 4 bases and J by 4 bases, with 16 bases between. The CDR3 has 15 residues. This CDR3 is CASSTQGLGPYGYTF. CDR3 sequence (DNA): TGTGCCAGTAGTACCCAGGGGCTTGGGCCCTATGGCTACACCTTC.

The V and J genes are TRBV2 and TRBJ2-4; 8 bases map to TRBD1. Germline V lookup: CDR1 SNHLY, CDR2 FYNNEI. This CDR3 spans 16 amino acids. Trimming took 4 bases from V and 1 from J; bases not matched to a gene: 6. CDR3 in DNA: TGTGCCAGCAGTGCCCGACAGGGGCTGGCCAAAAACATTCAGTACTTC. This encodes CASSARQGLAKNIQYF. The full variable domain, in which reference TRBV2 and TRBJ2-4 provide the parts outside the CDR3, is EPEVTQTPSHQVTQMGQEVILRCVPISNHLYFYWYRQILGQKVEFLVSFYNNEISEKSEIFDDQFSVERPDGSNFTLKIRSTKLEDSAMYFCASSARQGLAKNIQYFGAGTRLSVL.

The genes are TRBV7-9 and TRBJ2-1, with 7 bases that match TRBD2. The germline V gene encodes CDR1 SEHNR and CDR2 FQNEAQ (reference sequence). The V gene end was trimmed by 3 bases and the J gene end by 6 bases; junction bases not matched to a gene: 8. The CDR3 is made up of 15 amino acids. CDR3 nucleotide sequence: TGTGCCAGCAGCTTGATGCGGGGGACCGCCAATGAGCAGTTCTTC. It encodes CASSLMRGTANEQFF.

The rearrangement uses TRBV19 and TRBJ2-4; D is perhaps TRBD1 (5 bases). The CDR3 runs to 15 residues. Looked up from germline, CDR1 is LNHDA and CDR2 is SQIVND (reference sequence). Trimming left V 3 bases short and J 2 bases short, with 11 bases between. CDR3 sequence: CASSIPGKSKNIQYF. The CDR3 DNA reads as TGTGCCAGTAGTATTCCAGGGAAGTCCAAAAACATTCAGTACTTC.

The chain combines TRBV19 with TRBJ1-2, with D perhaps matching TRBD1 (5 bases). This CDR3 has 13 residues. Germline lookup yields CDR1 LNHDA and CDR2 SQIVND (reference sequence). V gave up 3 bases and J gave up 6 bases, with 11 bases separating them. The CDR3: CASSIRQSHGYTF. Written as DNA, the CDR3 is TGTGCCAGTAGTATTAGACAGTCCCATGGCTACACCTTC.

V and J are TRBV5-4 and TRBJ2-3; 9 bases match TRBD1. The ends lost 3 bases at V and 2 bases at J; junction bases unmatched: 1. Germline-derived CDR1 and CDR2 are SGHNT and YYREEE (reference sequence). The CDR3 runs 14 residues. The CDR3: CASSWDRVTDTQYF. The CDR3, as DNA: TGTGCCAGCAGCTGGGACAGGGTCACAGATACGCAGTATTTT.